This entry lists 5 T cell receptor beta chains sequenced from one sample in a study of cytomegalovirus exposure and HLA in healthy donors. Amplification used 60 Vbeta primers and 13 Jbeta primers. Only in-frame clones appear in the TCRdb table, and some are missing; sequencing was by immunoSEQ multiplex PCR. This sample carries some 90,000 clones, roughly 80% of them seen once, and the ten largest clones take roughly 30%. Sequenced input: PBMCs. The source is a man aged 50-60 years in good health and CMV-seropositive.

The chain uses TRBV27 and TRBJ2-1; 10 nucleotides match TRBD2. Germline V CDR1 and CDR2: MNHEY, SMNVEV (reference sequence). The CDR3 loop spans 17 amino acids. V lost 10 bases and J lost 10; bases outside the gene matches: 22. For the CDR3, the DNA is TGTGCCACCACAAATAGTATCCCGGGACTAGCGACCCCCGAGCAGTTCTTC. It encodes CATTNSIPGLATPEQFF.

The chain recombines TRBV7-9 with TRBJ1-4, with D perhaps TRBD1 (5 bases). The CDR3 has 13 amino acids. The V and J ends lost 8 bases and 6 bases respectively, with 13 bases between them. The V gene's germline CDR1 is SEHNR and CDR2 FQNEAQ (reference sequence). CDR3 loop: CASGGREDEKLFF. The CDR3 region has the DNA TGTGCCAGCGGTGGCAGGGAGGATGAAAAACTGTTTTTT.

This chain's CDR3 is CASSSMDRIINYGYTF. The CDR3 nucleotides are TGTGCCAGCAGCTCTATGGACAGGATTATTAACTATGGCTACACCTTC. The chain links TRBV7-8 to TRBJ1-2; TRBD1 aligns across 7 bases. The CDR3 is 16 amino acids. V lost 4 bases to trimming and J lost 1 base; unmatched junction nucleotides: 9. Per germline, CDR1 SGHVS and CDR2 FQNEAQ.

The chain uses TRBV18 and TRBJ1-2; 8 bases match TRBD1. CDR1 is KGHSH and CDR2 is LQKENI in the germline V gene. V gave up 6 bases and J gave up 6 bases; unmatched junction bases: 15. CDR3 length equals 16 residues. The CDR3 DNA sequence: TGTGCCAGCTCCCACCGGGGACAGGAACTTTACCATGGCTACACCTTC. This codes for CASSHRGQELYHGYTF.

The chain recombines TRBV2 with TRBJ1-5; no reliable D call. Germline CDR1 and CDR2: SNHLY and FYNNEI. Trimming took 3 bases from V and 0 from J, leaving 3 bases between them. The CDR3 consists of 13 residues. This CDR3 reads CASSDSSNQPQHF. DNA for the CDR3: TGTGCCAGCAGTGACAGTAGCAATCAGCCCCAGCATTTT. Full variable domain (rest looked up from reference TRBV2 and TRBJ1-5): EPEVTQTPSHQVTQMGQEVILRCVPISNHLYFYWYRQILGQKVEFLVSFYNNEISEKSEIFDDQFSVERPDGSNFTLKIRSTKLEDSAMYFCASSDSSNQPQHFGDGTRLSIL.